Listed below are T cell receptor beta chains from one sample, sequenced in a study of blood T cells in healthy people across ages. Using its own MiXCR run on the 5' RACE reads, TCRdb lists one record per CDR3 protein. Of 550,000 to 700,000 distinct CDR3 sequences in the sample, 25% to 30% are singletons; the top ten hold approximately 17%. Material: blood. The receptors were sampled from a woman between 70 and 85 years old in good health. Each CDR3 is given with its conserved first and last residue. The order of the fields is J gene, D gene, V gene, clone size, CDR3 protein, CDR3 DNA. The D gene is left open where the match is weak. Rows give clone size only sometimes, using once, few, many, or a class for an expanded clone.

TRBJ2-5	.	TRBV20-1	.	CSARDRRGSGETQYF	TGCAGTGCTAGAGATCGACGGGGTAGCGGAGAGACCCAGTACTTC
TRBJ2-2	TRBD1	TRBV5-4	few	CASSPWDRNTGELFF	TGTGCCAGCAGCCCTTGGGACAGGAACACCGGGGAGCTGTTTTTT
TRBJ1-2	TRBD1	TRBV9	few	CASSTAQGDGYTF	TGTGCCAGCAGCACTGCCCAGGGGGATGGCTACACCTTC
TRBJ2-5	.	TRBV20-1	.	CSAREGGAWRETQYF	TGCAGTGCTAGAGAAGGGGGGGCCTGGAGGGAGACCCAGTACTTC
TRBJ2-3	TRBD2	TRBV6-5	.	CASSYSSGPTDTQYF	TGTGCCAGCAGTTACTCTAGCGGGCCCACAGATACGCAGTATTTT
TRBJ2-3	.	TRBV24-1	.	CATSDLDGYKDTQYF	TGTGCCACCAGTGACCTGGACGGATATAAAGATACGCAGTATTTT
TRBJ1-4	.	TRBV5-6	.	CASSARDATNEKLFF	TGTGCCAGCAGTGCAAGGGATGCAACTAATGAAAAACTGTTTTTT
TRBJ2-7	.	TRBV12-5	.	CASGWGGHSEQYF	TGTGCTAGTGGTTGGGGGGGCCACTCCGAGCAGTACTTC
TRBJ1-1	.	TRBV10-3	.	CAISQEGPLTEAFF	TGTGCCATCAGTCAGGAGGGGCCTCTCACTGAAGCTTTCTTT
TRBJ2-7	TRBD2	TRBV7-3	.	CASSLDTTGGEQYF	TGTGCCAGCAGCTTGGACACAACGGGGGGTGAGCAGTACTTC
TRBJ2-3	TRBD2	TRBV20-1	.	CSARDNGGRDSFSTDTQYF	TGCAGTGCTAGAGATAACGGCGGGAGGGACTCCTTTAGCACAGATACGCAGTATTTT
TRBJ2-3	.	TRBV7-2	.	CASSLNGFDTDTQYF	TGTGCCAGCAGCTTAAACGGGTTCGACACAGATACGCAGTATTTT
TRBJ2-7	TRBD1	TRBV11-2	.	CASRGTGVSYEQYF	TGTGCCAGCCGGGGAACAGGGGTTTCCTACGAGCAGTACTTC
TRBJ2-1	.	TRBV6-2/TRBV6-3	few	CASSYVRGSYNEQFF	TGTGCCAGCAGTTACGTCCGGGGCTCCTACAATGAGCAGTTCTTC